This T cell receptor beta chain originates from a study of T cell changes during pregnancy in multiple sclerosis. The protocol was immunoSEQ multiplex PCR, while the TCRdb copy is restricted to in-frame clones and leaves out a portion. The table includes under 110,000 clones, 85% to 95% detected once. The ends lost 6 bases at V and 3 bases at J; junction bases unmatched: 3. CDR1 MNHEY and CDR2 SMNVEV come from the germline V gene (reference sequence). The CDR3 has 13 amino acids. Sequenced material: peripheral blood, taken after pregnancy. This TCR came from a female donor with multiple sclerosis, enrolled in a pregnancy study. The J gene is TRBJ2-7, the V gene TRBV27; TRBD1 agrees at 9 bases. The CDR3 bases are TGTGCCAGCAGCGGACAGGGGATCTACGAGCAGTACTTC. Its translation: CASSGQGIYEQYF.